These 27 T cell receptor beta chains originate from one sample sequenced in a study of blood T cell repertoires in COVID-19. Generated by immunoSEQ multiplex PCR, the TCRdb table keeps only in-frame clones and is missing some. The data contain 110,000 or so clones, approximately 81% of them singletons. The material sequenced was peripheral blood. Receptors originate from a human donor in a cohort sampled during active COVID-19.

The chain is built from TRBV12-3 or TRBV12-4 and TRBJ1-6, with TRBD1 identical over 7 bases. This CDR3 is built from 13 residues. V lost 6 bases to trimming and J lost 10 bases; unmatched junction nucleotides: 6. The CDR3, as DNA: TGTGCCAGCAGGGACGAGGGGGCCTCACCCCTCCACTTT. This encodes CASRDEGASPLHF.

The chain has TRBV3-1 (or the pseudogene TRBV3-2) and TRBJ2-3; 7 bases fit TRBD2. This CDR3 has 13 residues. V dropped 5 bases and J dropped 4; count of bases not matched to a gene: 3. Per germline, CDR1 LGHDT and CDR2 YNNKEL (reference sequence). The CDR3 DNA is TGTGCCAGCAGCTGGACTAGAGCAGATACGCAGTATTTT. Amino acids: CASSWTRADTQYF.

The CDR3 loop is CASSMVRGANQPQHF. CDR3 nucleotide sequence: TGTGCCAGTAGTATGGTCAGGGGGGCGAATCAGCCCCAGCATTTT. V is TRBV19 and J is TRBJ1-5; TRBD1 matches at 7 bases. V trimming: 3 bases; J trimming: 4 bases; junction bases outside the gene matches: 6. The V gene's germline CDR1 is LNHDA and CDR2 SQIVND (reference sequence). This CDR3 contains 15 residues.

The rearrangement uses TRBV2 and TRBJ2-1; unclear D gene. V was shortened by 8 bases and J by 2 bases, with 4 bases between the two germline ends. CDR1 SNHLY and CDR2 FYNNEI come from the germline V gene. This CDR3 has 11 amino acids. CDR3 region: CASSPYNEQFF. CDR3 bases: TGTGCCAGCTCTCCCTACAATGAGCAGTTCTTC.

The chain is built from TRBV7-2 and TRBJ1-5, with D tentatively TRBD1 (6 bases). The CDR3 has 16 amino acids. CDR1 is SGHTA and CDR2 is FQGNSA in the germline V gene. Trimming left V 1 base short and J 3 bases short, with 13 bases between. CDR3 sequence (DNA): TGTGCCAGCAGCTTAGTCGGCGGACAGCTCAATCAGCCCCAGCATTTT. The encoded protein is CASSLVGGQLNQPQHF.

This chain links TRBV4-3 with TRBJ2-1; 10 nucleotides agree with TRBD2. This CDR3 spans 15 amino acids. The germline V gene has CDR1 LGHNA and CDR2 YSLEER. J was trimmed by 4 bases and V by 4 bases; bases with no gene match: 4. CDR3 residues: CASSPGLAAYNEQFF. The CDR3 bases are TGCGCCAGCAGCCCAGGACTAGCGGCATACAATGAGCAGTTCTTC.

The chain combines TRBV29-1 with TRBJ1-2; D perhaps matches TRBD1 (5 bases). CDR3 size: 13 residues. Trimming shortened V by 4 bases and J by 0 bases, and 9 bases separated the two germline ends. Per germline, CDR1 SQVTM and CDR2 ANQGSEA. In DNA, the CDR3 is TGCAGCGTTGTGGGGGGGTCTAACTATGGCTACACCTTC. It translates to CSVVGGSNYGYTF.

The chain combines TRBV6-5 with TRBJ2-2; TRBD2 agrees at 7 bases. This CDR3 is 15 amino acids long. Germline V lookup: CDR1 MNHEY, CDR2 SVGAGI. V dropped 5 bases and J dropped 0; count of bases not matched to a gene: 3. Written as DNA, the CDR3 is TGTGCCAGCAGTCTGGGGGGGGCGAACACCGGGGAGCTGTTTTTT. Encoded protein: CASSLGGANTGELFF.

V gene TRBV7-3 combines with J gene TRBJ1-2, with TRBD1 matching over 7 bases. V lost 5 bases, J lost 6 bases, and 6 bases stayed unmatched. The germline V gene has CDR1 SGHTA and CDR2 FQGTGA. The CDR3 runs 13 residues. The CDR3 here is CASSPDRSDGYTF. For the CDR3, the DNA is TGTGCCAGCAGCCCGGACAGGAGCGATGGCTACACCTTC.

The V call is TRBV9, the J call TRBJ2-3; 8 bases map to TRBD2. CDR1 and CDR2 (germline): SGDLS, YYNGEE. CDR3 length: 14 amino acids. V trimming: 0 bases; J trimming: 8 bases; junction bases outside the gene matches: 5. This CDR3 reads CASSVEPGGPTQYF. The CDR3, as DNA: TGTGCCAGCAGCGTAGAGCCGGGGGGGCCTACGCAGTATTTT.

This chain uses TRBV5-1 with TRBJ1-1; D not certain. This CDR3 contains 13 residues. Trimming removed 4 bases at V and 3 bases at J, with 10 bases between. Germline assignment: CDR1 SGHRS and CDR2 YFSETQ. This CDR3 reads CASSPRPDTEAFF. The CDR3 bases are TGCGCCAGCAGCCCGCGCCCGGACACTGAAGCTTTCTTT.

The rearrangement uses TRBV6-1 and TRBJ1-2; 8 nucleotides match TRBD1. The germline CDR1 and CDR2 sequences are MNHNS and SASEGT. This CDR3 contains 18 residues. V was pared by 2 bases and J by 4 bases, with 15 bases of the junction left unmatched. CDR3 protein: CASSEKGLTGVGGYGYTF. The CDR3 bases are TGTGCCAGCAGTGAAAAGGGGCTGACAGGGGTCGGTGGCTATGGCTACACCTTC.

J is TRBJ2-2 and V is TRBV3-1 (or the pseudogene TRBV3-2); the D gene is possibly TRBD2 (5 bases). Deletions cut 0 bases from V and 6 bases from J, with 11 bases between. The CDR3 is made up of 15 amino acids. Germline V gives CDR1 LGHDT, CDR2 YNNKEL (reference sequence). The CDR3 here is CASSQDRTGAGELFF. CDR3 bases: TGTGCCAGCAGCCAAGATCGCACCGGGGCCGGGGAGCTGTTTTTT.

The chain employs TRBV6-2 or TRBV6-3 and TRBJ2-7; 10 bases fit TRBD1. After removal of 4 bases from V and 4 bases from J, the junction contained 16 bases not matched to a gene. The CDR3 spans 18 residues. CDR1 and CDR2 (germline): MNHEY, SVGEGT. The CDR3 sequence: CASSWPGQGFLGLYEQYF. The CDR3 DNA sequence: TGTGCCAGCAGTTGGCCGGGACAGGGGTTTCTAGGATTGTACGAGCAGTACTTC.

This sequence joins TRBV29-1 and TRBJ2-1, with 13 bases matching TRBD2. The CDR3 covers 15 residues. The V and J ends lost 5 bases and 5 bases, in that order; junction bases with no gene match: 6. Germline CDR1 is SQVTM and CDR2 is ANQGSEA. The CDR3 region has the DNA TGCAGCGTTCCCTGGACTAGCGGGGGCCACAATGAGCAGTTCTTC. It is translated as CSVPWTSGGHNEQFF.

The rearrangement joins TRBV7-3 to TRBJ2-1; 7 bases match TRBD1. Germline V gene sequence: CDR1 SGHTA, CDR2 FQGTGA. V trimming: 2 bases; J trimming: 3 bases; junction bases outside the gene matches: 4. This CDR3 is 15 amino acids long. CDR3 sequence (DNA): TGTGCCAGCAGCTTAGGGCAGGGGGACTACAATGAGCAGTTCTTC. It is translated as CASSLGQGDYNEQFF.

This clone was counted at least ten times. This chain uses TRBV7-9 with TRBJ2-3, with 7 bases matching TRBD2. Germline-derived CDR1 and CDR2 are SEHNR and FQNEAQ (reference sequence). V lost 5 bases and J lost 4; bases outside the gene matches: 9. The CDR3 consists of 15 residues. CDR3 region: CASSLGGRAADTQYF. CDR3 in DNA: TGTGCCAGCAGCCTCGGAGGGAGGGCGGCAGATACGCAGTATTTT.

This clone came up a few times. This sequence joins TRBV5-4 and TRBJ2-7; possible D gene TRBD2, 6 bases. Trimming removed 3 bases at V and 0 bases at J, with 13 bases between. From germline, CDR1 is SGHNT and CDR2 YYREEE (reference sequence). The CDR3 extends over 15 amino acids. The CDR3 DNA reads TGTGCCAGCAGCTCTGCCGGGACTGCCTCCTACGAGCAGTACTTC. The encoded protein is CASSSAGTASYEQYF.

The V call is TRBV11-2, the J call TRBJ2-1; D is possibly TRBD1 (6 bases). The V gene's germline CDR1 is SGHAT and CDR2 FQNNGV. With 2 bases removed from V and 8 bases from J, the gap between germline ends came to 13 bases. The CDR3 contains 14 residues. In DNA, the CDR3 is TGTGCCAGCAGCTTAAGGAACAGGGTTGATGAGCAGTTCTTC. Protein sequence: CASSLRNRVDEQFF. Using reference TRBV11-2 and TRBJ2-1 for the parts outside the CDR3, the full variable domain is EAGVAQSPRYKIIEKRQSVAFWCNPISGHATLYWYQQILGQGPKLLIQFQNNGVVDDSQLPKDRFSAERLKGVDSTLKIQPAKLEDSAVYLCASSLRNRVDEQFFGPGTRLTVL.

This clone was seen more than once but under ten times. This chain uses TRBV9 with TRBJ1-6, with D possibly being TRBD1 (5 bases). Trimming removed 0 bases at V and 5 bases at J, with 12 bases between. The length of the CDR3 is 16 residues. CDR1 is SGDLS, CDR2 YYNGEE, per germline. As DNA, the CDR3 is TGTGCCAGCAGCGTAGATCTGGGGGGTAATAATTCACCCCTCCACTTT. Translation: CASSVDLGGNNSPLHF.

The rearrangement joins TRBV5-6 to TRBJ2-1; unclear D gene. CDR1 and CDR2 from the germline V gene are SGHDT and YYEEEE. The CDR3 extends over 13 amino acids. Trimming shortened V by 0 bases and J by 10 bases, and 11 bases separated the two germline ends. The DNA of the CDR3 is TGTGCCAGCAGCTTGGGAGCCGACGGGGAGCAGTTCTTC. It is translated as CASSLGADGEQFF.

The chain is built from TRBV5-3 and TRBJ1-1, with D uncertain. TRBV5-3 is assigned to the ORF class and has an uncertain function. Trimming left V 4 bases short and J 14 bases short, with 9 bases between. The CDR3 loop spans 9 amino acids. The CDR3: CARSPVPFF. In DNA form, the CDR3 reads TGTGCCAGAAGCCCGGTCCCGTTCTTT.

This clone was observed once. For the CDR3, the DNA is TGTGCCAGCAGTTACTTGATCCGGACAGATACGCAGTATTTT. The encoded protein is CASSYLIRTDTQYF. J is TRBJ2-3 and V is TRBV6-6, with D uncertain. V was clipped by 1 base and J by 3 bases, with 8 bases between them. The CDR3 is 14 amino acids. Germline assignment: CDR1 MNHNY and CDR2 SVGAGI (reference sequence).

The chain combines TRBV6-5 with TRBJ2-7; D unresolved. This CDR3 is built from 14 residues. Deletions cut 0 bases from V and 3 bases from J, with 9 bases between. In germline, CDR1 is MNHEY, CDR2 SVGAGI. Here the CDR3 reads CASSYSDTYYEQYF. CDR3 sequence (DNA): TGTGCCAGCAGTTACTCCGACACTTACTACGAGCAGTACTTC.

J is TRBJ1-6 and V is TRBV27, with a tentative D call TRBD1 (6 bases). Trimming cost V 4 bases and J 3 bases, with 10 bases left between them. The length of the CDR3 is 15 residues. Germline V gives CDR1 MNHEY, CDR2 SMNVEV (reference sequence). The CDR3 protein is CASSSRDNYNSPLHF. The DNA for the CDR3 is TGTGCCAGCAGTTCACGGGACAACTATAATTCACCCCTCCACTTT.

The chain recombines TRBV5-6 with TRBJ2-7, with D possibly being TRBD2 (5 bases). V lost 0 bases and J lost 1, with 5 bases in between. Per germline, CDR1 SGHDT and CDR2 YYEEEE. The CDR3 runs to 13 residues. Written as DNA, the CDR3 is TGTGCCAGCAGCTTGGCGGGGTCCTACGAGCAGTACTTC. Amino acid sequence: CASSLAGSYEQYF. The entire variable domain, with the rest obtained from reference TRBV5-6 and TRBJ2-7, is as follows: DAGVTQSPTHLIKTRGQQVTLRCSPKSGHDTVSWYQQALGQGPQFIFQYYEEEERQRGNFPDRFSGHQFPNYSSELNVNALLLGDSALYLCASSLAGSYEQYFGPGTRLTVT.

V and J are TRBV7-2 and TRBJ2-7, with 15 positions matching TRBD2. After removal of 1 base from V and 3 bases from J, the junction contained 10 bases not matched to a gene. The V gene's germline CDR1 is SGHTA and CDR2 FQGNSA. The CDR3 runs 19 residues. CDR3 in amino acids: CASSLGGVPGLAGGYEQYF. For the CDR3, the DNA is TGTGCCAGCAGCTTAGGGGGAGTCCCGGGACTAGCGGGGGGCTACGAGCAGTACTTC.